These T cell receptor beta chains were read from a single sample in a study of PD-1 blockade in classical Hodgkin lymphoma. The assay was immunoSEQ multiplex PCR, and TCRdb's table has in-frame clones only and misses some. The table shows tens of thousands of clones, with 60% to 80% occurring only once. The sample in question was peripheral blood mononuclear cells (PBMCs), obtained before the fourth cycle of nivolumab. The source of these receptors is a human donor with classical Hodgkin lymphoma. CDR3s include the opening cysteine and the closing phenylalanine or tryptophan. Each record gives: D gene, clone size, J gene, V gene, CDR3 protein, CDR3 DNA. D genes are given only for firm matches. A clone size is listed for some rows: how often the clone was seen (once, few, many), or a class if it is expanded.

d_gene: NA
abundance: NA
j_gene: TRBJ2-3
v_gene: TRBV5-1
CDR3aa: CASSSTDTQYF
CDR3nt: TGCGCCAGCAGCTCTACAGATACGCAGTATTTT

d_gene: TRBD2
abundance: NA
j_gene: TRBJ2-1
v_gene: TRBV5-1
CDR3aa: CASSRTSGAGEQFF
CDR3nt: TGCGCCAGCAGCAGGACTAGCGGAGCGGGTGAGCAGTTCTTC

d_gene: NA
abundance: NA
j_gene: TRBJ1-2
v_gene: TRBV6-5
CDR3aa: CASSYSGTLDNYGYTF
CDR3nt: TGTGCCAGCAGTTACTCAGGGACGCTGGATAACTATGGCTACACCTTC

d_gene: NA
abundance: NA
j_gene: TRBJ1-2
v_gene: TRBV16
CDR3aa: CASSQNDYGYTF
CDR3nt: TGTGCCAGCAGCCAAAACGACTATGGCTACACCTTC

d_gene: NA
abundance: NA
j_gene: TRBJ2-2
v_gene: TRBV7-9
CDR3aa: CALSNTGELFF
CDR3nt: TGTGCACTATCGAACACCGGGGAGCTGTTTTTT

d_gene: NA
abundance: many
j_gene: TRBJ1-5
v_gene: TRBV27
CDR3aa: CASSTGYQPQHF
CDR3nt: TGTGCCAGCAGTACCGGCTATCAGCCCCAGCATTTT

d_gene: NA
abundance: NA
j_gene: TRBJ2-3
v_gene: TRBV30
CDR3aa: CAWSEADTQYF
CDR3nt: TGTGCCTGGAGTGAAGCGGATACGCAGTATTTT

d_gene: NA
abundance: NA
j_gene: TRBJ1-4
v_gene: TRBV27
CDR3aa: CASSLRGKLFF
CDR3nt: TGTGCCAGCAGTTTAAGGGGGAAACTGTTTTTT

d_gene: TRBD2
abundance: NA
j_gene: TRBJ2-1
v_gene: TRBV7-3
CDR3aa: CASSLGTSPNNEQFF
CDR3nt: TGTGCCAGCAGCCTAGGGACTAGCCCTAACAATGAGCAGTTCTTC

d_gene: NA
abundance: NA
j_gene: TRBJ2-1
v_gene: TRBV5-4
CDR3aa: CASSAKGTNNEQFF
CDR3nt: TGTGCCAGCAGCGCCAAGGGGACCAACAATGAGCAGTTCTTC

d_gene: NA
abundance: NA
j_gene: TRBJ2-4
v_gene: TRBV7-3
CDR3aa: CASSLGQLDIQYF
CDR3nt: TGTGCCAGCAGCTTAGGGCAGTTGGACATTCAGTACTTC

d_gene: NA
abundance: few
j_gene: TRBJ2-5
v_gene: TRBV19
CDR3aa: CASSIGDRMIETQYF
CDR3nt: TGTGCCAGTAGTATAGGCGACAGGATGATCGAGACCCAGTACTTC

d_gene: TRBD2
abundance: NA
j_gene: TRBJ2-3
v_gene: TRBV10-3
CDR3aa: CAIRQAGGTDTQYF
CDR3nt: TGTGCCATCAGACAAGCGGGGGGCACAGATACGCAGTATTTT

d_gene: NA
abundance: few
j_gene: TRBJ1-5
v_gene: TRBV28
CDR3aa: CASSPDLYSNQPQHF
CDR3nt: TGTGCCAGCAGTCCTGATCTGTATAGCAATCAGCCCCAGCATTTT

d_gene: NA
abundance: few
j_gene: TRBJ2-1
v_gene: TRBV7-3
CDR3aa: CASSSLSRIEQFF
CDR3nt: TGTGCCAGCAGCTCCCTGTCCAGGATTGAGCAGTTCTTC

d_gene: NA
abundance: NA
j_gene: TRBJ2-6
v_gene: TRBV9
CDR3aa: CASSDNYIGEGRANVLTF
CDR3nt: TGTGCCAGCAGCGACAATTATATCGGAGAGGGGAGGGCCAACGTCCTGACTTTC

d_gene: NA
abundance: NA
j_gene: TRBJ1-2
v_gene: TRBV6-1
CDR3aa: CASDQVNYGYTF
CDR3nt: TGTGCCAGCGACCAGGTGAACTATGGCTACACCTTC

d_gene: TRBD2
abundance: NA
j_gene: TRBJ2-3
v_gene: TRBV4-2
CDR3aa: CASSQGTRSQTDTQYF
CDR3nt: TGTGCCAGCAGCCAAGGGACTAGATCTCAAACAGATACGCAGTATTTT

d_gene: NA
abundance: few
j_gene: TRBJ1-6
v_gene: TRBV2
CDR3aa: CASSVDLGSPLHF
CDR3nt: TGTGCCAGCAGTGTCGACCTTGGGTCACCCCTCCACTTT

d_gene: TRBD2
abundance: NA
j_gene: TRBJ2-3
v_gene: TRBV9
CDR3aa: CASSVAGLAGATDTQYF
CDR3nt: TGTGCCAGCAGCGTAGCGGGACTAGCGGGGGCTACAGATACGCAGTATTTT

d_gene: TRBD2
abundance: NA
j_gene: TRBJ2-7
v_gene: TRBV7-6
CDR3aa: CASSLARGSGGYEQYF
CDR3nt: TGTGCCAGCAGCTTAGCGCGAGGTAGCGGGGGCTACGAGCAGTACTTC

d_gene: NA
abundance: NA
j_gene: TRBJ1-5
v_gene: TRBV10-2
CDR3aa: CASSDPRVEGNQPQHF
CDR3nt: TGCGCCAGCAGTGACCCCAGGGTGGAGGGCAATCAGCCCCAGCATTTT

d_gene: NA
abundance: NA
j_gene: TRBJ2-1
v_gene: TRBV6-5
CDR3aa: CASSSPTGEQFF
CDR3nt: TGTGCCAGCAGTTCCCCTACAGGTGAGCAGTTCTTC

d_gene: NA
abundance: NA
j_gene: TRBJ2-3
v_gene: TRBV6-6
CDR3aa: CASSYGDPDTQYF
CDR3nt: TGTGCCAGCAGTTACGGGGACCCGGATACGCAGTATTTT

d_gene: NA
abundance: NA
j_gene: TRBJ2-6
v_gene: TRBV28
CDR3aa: CASSFSSGANVLTF
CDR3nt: TGTGCCAGCAGTTTCTCCTCTGGGGCCAACGTCCTGACTTTC

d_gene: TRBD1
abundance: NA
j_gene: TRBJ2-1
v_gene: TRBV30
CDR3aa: CAWGQGYNEQFF
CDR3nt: TGTGCCTGGGGACAGGGGTACAATGAGCAGTTCTTC

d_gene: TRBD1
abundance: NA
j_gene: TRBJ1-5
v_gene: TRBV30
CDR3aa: CAWSGSGGGQPQHF
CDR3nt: TGTGCCTGGAGTGGATCAGGGGGCGGTCAGCCCCAGCATTTT

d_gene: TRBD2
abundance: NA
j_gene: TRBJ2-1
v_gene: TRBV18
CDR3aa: CASWSPSGEVGEQFF
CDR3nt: TGTGCCAGCTGGAGTCCCAGCGGGGAGGTAGGTGAGCAGTTCTTC

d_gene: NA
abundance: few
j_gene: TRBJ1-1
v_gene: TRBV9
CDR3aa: CASSHDGGTEAFF
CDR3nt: TGTGCCAGCAGCCATGATGGGGGAACTGAAGCTTTCTTT

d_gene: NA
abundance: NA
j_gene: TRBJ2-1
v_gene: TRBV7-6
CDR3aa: CASSLGVNEQFF
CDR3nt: TGTGCCAGCAGCTTAGGTGTCAATGAGCAGTTCTTC

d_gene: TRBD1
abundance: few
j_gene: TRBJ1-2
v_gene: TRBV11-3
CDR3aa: CASSLDRGDGYTF
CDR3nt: TGTGCCAGCAGCCTGGACAGGGGGGATGGCTACACCTTC

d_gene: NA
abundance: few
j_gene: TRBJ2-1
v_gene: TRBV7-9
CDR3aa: CASSFGSEQFF
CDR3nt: TGTGCCAGCAGCTTTGGGAGTGAGCAGTTCTTC

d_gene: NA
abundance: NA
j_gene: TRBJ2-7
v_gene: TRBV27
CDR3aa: CASSLLSSTGSSYEQYF
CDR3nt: TGTGCCAGCAGTTTGCTGTCCTCGACAGGCTCATCCTACGAGCAGTACTTC

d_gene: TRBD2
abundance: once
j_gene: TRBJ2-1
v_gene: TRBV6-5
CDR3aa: CASSFGGTKNEQFF
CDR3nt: TGTGCCAGCAGTTTCGGGGGGACGAAGAATGAGCAGTTCTTC

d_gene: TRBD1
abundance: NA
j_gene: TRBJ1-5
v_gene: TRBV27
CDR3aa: CASSLQGTGGRRQPQHF
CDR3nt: TGTGCCAGCAGTTTGCAGGGGACAGGGGGCCGCAGGCAGCCCCAGCATTTT

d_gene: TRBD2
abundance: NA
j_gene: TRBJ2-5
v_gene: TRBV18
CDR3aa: CASSPGLAGLETQYF
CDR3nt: TGTGCCAGCTCTCCGGGACTAGCGGGATTAGAGACCCAGTACTTC

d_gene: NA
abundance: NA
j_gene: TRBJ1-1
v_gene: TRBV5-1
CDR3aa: CASLEDPSSTEAFF
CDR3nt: TGCGCCAGCTTAGAAGACCCCTCCAGCACTGAAGCTTTCTTT

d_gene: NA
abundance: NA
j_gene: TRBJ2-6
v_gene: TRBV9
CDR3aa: CASGLGGTGANVLTF
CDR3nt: TGTGCCAGCGGATTAGGGGGAACCGGGGCCAACGTCCTGACTTTC

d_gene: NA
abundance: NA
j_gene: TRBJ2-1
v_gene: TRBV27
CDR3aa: CASSPGTESNEQFF
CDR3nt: TGTGCCAGCAGTCCCGGGACCGAATCCAATGAGCAGTTCTTC

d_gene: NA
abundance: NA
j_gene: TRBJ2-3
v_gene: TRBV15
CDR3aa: CATQGLEGDTQYF
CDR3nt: TGTGCCACTCAGGGTCTAGAGGGAGATACGCAGTATTTT

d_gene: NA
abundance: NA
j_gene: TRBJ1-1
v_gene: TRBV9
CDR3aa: CASSGDTEAFF
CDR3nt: TGTGCCAGCAGCGGGGACACTGAAGCTTTCTTT

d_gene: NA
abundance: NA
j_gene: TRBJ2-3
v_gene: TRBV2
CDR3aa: CASSVGITGTDTQYF
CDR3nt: TGTGCCAGCAGTGTAGGCATTACGGGCACAGATACGCAGTATTTT

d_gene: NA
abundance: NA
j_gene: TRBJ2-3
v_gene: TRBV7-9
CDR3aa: CASSKQAPSTDTQYF
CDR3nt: TGTGCCAGCAGCAAACAGGCTCCTAGCACAGATACGCAGTATTTT

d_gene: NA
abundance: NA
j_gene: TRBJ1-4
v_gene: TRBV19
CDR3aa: CAALDGNEKLFF
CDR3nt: TGTGCCGCCCTGGACGGAAATGAAAAACTGTTTTTT

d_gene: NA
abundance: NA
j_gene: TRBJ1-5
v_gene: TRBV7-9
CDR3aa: CASSTDGKPQHF
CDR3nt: TGTGCCAGCAGCACCGACGGGAAACCCCAGCATTTT

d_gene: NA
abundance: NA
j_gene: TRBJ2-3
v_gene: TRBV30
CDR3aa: CAWSLVRTDTQYF
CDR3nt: TGTGCCTGGAGCCTAGTCCGCACAGATACGCAGTATTTT

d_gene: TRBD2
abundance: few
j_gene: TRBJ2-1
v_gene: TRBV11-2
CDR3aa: CASSFPTHSRRGGGEQFF
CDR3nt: TGTGCCAGCAGCTTTCCCACCCACAGTAGGCGGGGGGGAGGAGAGCAGTTCTTC

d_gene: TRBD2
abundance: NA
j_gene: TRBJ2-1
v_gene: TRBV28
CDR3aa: CASSLRVSGRAGNEQFF
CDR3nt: TGTGCCAGCAGTCTGCGTGTCAGCGGGAGGGCCGGGAATGAGCAGTTCTTC

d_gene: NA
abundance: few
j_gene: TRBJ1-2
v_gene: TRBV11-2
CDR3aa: CASSLGGHYGYTF
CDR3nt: TGTGCCAGCAGCTTGGGGGGGCACTATGGCTACACCTTC

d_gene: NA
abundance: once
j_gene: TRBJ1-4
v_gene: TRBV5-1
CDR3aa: CASSLAGNNEKLFF
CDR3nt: TGCGCCAGCAGCTTGGCAGGGAATAATGAAAAACTGTTTTTT

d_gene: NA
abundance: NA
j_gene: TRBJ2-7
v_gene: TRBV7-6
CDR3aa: CASSLRPGDFTYEQYF
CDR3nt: TGTGCCAGCAGCTTAAGACCAGGGGACTTCACCTACGAGCAGTACTTC

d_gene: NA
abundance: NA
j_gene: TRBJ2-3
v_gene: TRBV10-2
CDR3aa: CASSESGKARGDTQYF
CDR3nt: TGCGCCAGCAGTGAGTCTGGCAAGGCTCGGGGAGATACGCAGTATTTT

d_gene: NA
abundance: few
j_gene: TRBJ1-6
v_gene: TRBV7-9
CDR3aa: CASSLNSDNSPLHF
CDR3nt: TGTGCCAGCAGCTTAAATAGCGATAATTCACCCCTCCACTTT

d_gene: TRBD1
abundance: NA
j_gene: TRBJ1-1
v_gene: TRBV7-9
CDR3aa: CASSYPTGTGGTEAFF
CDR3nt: TGTGCCAGCAGCTACCCCACCGGGACAGGGGGCACTGAAGCTTTCTTT

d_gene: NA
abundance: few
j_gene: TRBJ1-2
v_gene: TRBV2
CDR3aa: CASWAPTNYGYTF
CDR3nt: TGTGCCAGCTGGGCTCCTACTAACTATGGCTACACCTTC

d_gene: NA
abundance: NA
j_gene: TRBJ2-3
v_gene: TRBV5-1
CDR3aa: CASRGGLDRPTDTQYF
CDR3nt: TGCGCCAGCAGGGGAGGGTTGGACAGGCCAACAGATACGCAGTATTTT

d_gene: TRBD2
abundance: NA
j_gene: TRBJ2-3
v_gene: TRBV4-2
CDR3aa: CASSQELAGGPFIKSYF
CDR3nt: TGTGCCAGCAGCCAAGAGCTAGCGGGGGGGCCCTTTATAAAGTCGTATTTT

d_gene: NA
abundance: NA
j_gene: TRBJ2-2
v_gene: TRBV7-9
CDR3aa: CASSRLWRGTNTGELFF
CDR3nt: TGTGCCAGCAGCCGGCTTTGGCGGGGAACGAACACCGGGGAGCTGTTTTTT

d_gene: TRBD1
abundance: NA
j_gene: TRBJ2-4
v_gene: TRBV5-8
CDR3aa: CASSPTMTGTGSENIQYF
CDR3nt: TGTGCCAGCAGCCCGACAATGACCGGGACAGGGTCCGAAAACATTCAGTACTTC